The sequence of this T cell receptor beta chain was determined in a study of blood T cell repertoires in COVID-19. CDR3 length: 11 amino acids. Trimming took off 0 bases at V and 7 bases at J, with 2 bases between the two ends. Germline V gene lookup returns CDR1 SGHNT and CDR2 YYREEE (reference sequence). Profiling relied on immunoSEQ multiplex PCR, and the TCRdb table lists in-frame clones only, not all of them. This repertoire shows 55,000 to 80,000 clones, more than 65% found once; its top ten account for about 20%. Input material: peripheral blood. This TCR was sampled from an elderly woman with active or convalescent COVID-19. The chain employs TRBV5-4 and TRBJ2-1, with unresolved D. CDR3 nucleotides: TGTGCCAGCAGCTTGGCGAATGAGCAGTTCTTC. It specifies CASSLANEQFF. Full variable domain (missing parts from reference TRBV5-4 and TRBJ2-1): ETGVTQSPTHLIKTRGQQVTLRCSSQSGHNTVSWYQQALGQGPQFIFQYYREEENGRGNFPPRFSGLQFPNYSSELNVNALELDDSALYLCASSLANEQFFGPGTRLTVL.